These 20 T cell receptor beta chains share one sample of origin, sequenced in a study of T cell responses to AZD1222 COVID-19 vaccine. Profiling relied on immunoSEQ multiplex PCR, and the TCRdb table lists in-frame clones only, not all of them. The sample lists approximately 150,000 clones, 85% to 90% occurring once. This specimen was peripheral blood, taken 28 days after the second dose of the MenACWY control vaccine. The receptors shown here come from an adult who received the MenACWY meningococcal vaccine as a control.

This chain links TRBV11-2 with TRBJ2-6; 8 bases fit TRBD2. This CDR3 comprises 18 residues. The germline V gene has CDR1 SGHAT and CDR2 FQNNGV. The trim removed 8 bases at V and 0 bases at J, leaving 12 bases unmatched. CDR3: CASGSRGREDSGANVLTF. The CDR3 region has the DNA TGTGCCAGCGGATCCCGCGGGCGGGAGGACTCTGGGGCCAACGTCCTGACTTTC.

The chain is built from TRBV19 and TRBJ2-5, with 8 bases identical to TRBD2. V was clipped by 9 bases and J by 4 bases; unmatched bases: 10. Looked up from germline, CDR1 is LNHDA and CDR2 is SQIVND (reference sequence). CDR3 length: 14 amino acids. The CDR3 nucleotides are TGTGCCAGCAGAGATGCGGGAGGAATAGAGACCCAGTACTTC. Protein: CASRDAGGIETQYF.

V usage is TRBV28 and J usage is TRBJ2-7; no firm D call. Germline CDR1 is MDHEN and CDR2 is SYDVKM. Trimming left V 5 bases short and J 0 bases short, with 11 bases between. This CDR3 comprises 14 residues. Here the CDR3 DNA reads TGTGCCAGCAGTGATCCGGAGCCCTCCTACGAGCAGTACTTC. As protein: CASSDPEPSYEQYF.

The rearrangement joins TRBV7-8 to TRBJ2-7, with D perhaps matching TRBD1 (6 bases). Looked up from germline, CDR1 is SGHVS and CDR2 is FQNEAQ. The CDR3 runs to 16 residues. Trimming removed 3 bases at V and 3 bases at J, with 18 bases between. The CDR3 loop reads CASSFLTRGRYYEQYF. CDR3 nucleotides: TGTGCCAGCAGCTTTCTCACCAGGGGCCGTTACTACGAGCAGTACTTC.

The chain uses TRBV7-9 and TRBJ2-7; perhaps D is TRBD1 or TRBD2 (5 bases each). CDR1 is SEHNR and CDR2 is FQNEAQ in the germline V gene (reference sequence). V gave up 2 bases and J gave up 4 bases, with 18 bases separating them. The CDR3 totals 16 residues. The DNA for the CDR3 is TGTGCCAGCAGCTTAAGTATGGGGGTCTTTGGGTACGAGCAGTACTTC. Its translation is CASSLSMGVFGYEQYF.

This chain connects TRBV2 to TRBJ1-5; D call uncertain. The CDR3 totals 13 residues. The V end lost 5 bases, the J end lost 1 base, and 6 bases lay between the germline ends. Germline loops: CDR1 SNHLY, CDR2 FYNNEI. The CDR3 protein is CASSSRSNQPQHF. DNA for the CDR3: TGTGCCAGCAGTTCCAGGAGCAATCAGCCCCAGCATTTT.

The chain recombines TRBV28 with TRBJ2-7; 9 bases align to TRBD1. Germline CDR1 reads MDHEN; CDR2 reads SYDVKM. V was clipped by 5 bases and J by 7 bases; unmatched bases: 9. This CDR3 spans 14 amino acids. This chain's CDR3 is CASSPGQGPGEQYF. CDR3 DNA: TGTGCCAGCAGTCCGGGACAGGGCCCCGGAGAGCAGTACTTC.

This clone was seen just once. This rearrangement joins TRBV28 to TRBJ2-2, with D perhaps given as TRBD1 or TRBD2 (5 bases each). Germline CDR1 MDHEN, CDR2 SYDVKM. V dropped 3 bases and J dropped 1 base, with 6 bases sitting between them. The CDR3 spans 14 residues. CDR3 in DNA: TGTGCCAGCAGTTTTGGGGGGAACACCGGGGAGCTGTTTTTT. This translates into CASSFGGNTGELFF.

V usage is TRBV12-3 or TRBV12-4 and J usage is TRBJ1-5; possible D gene TRBD1, 5 bases. The V end lost 4 bases, the J end lost 4 bases, and 5 bases lay between the germline ends. CDR3 size: 12 residues. CDR3 sequence (DNA): TGTGCCAGCAGTTCAGGGAATCAGCCCCAGCATTTT. It specifies CASSSGNQPQHF.

The chain combines TRBV27 with TRBJ2-3, with D tentatively TRBD2 (6 bases). The CDR3 spans 15 residues. Looked up from germline, CDR1 is MNHEY and CDR2 is SMNVEV (reference sequence). V dropped 6 bases and J dropped 2 bases, with 15 bases sitting between them. DNA of the CDR3: TGTGCCAGCAGCCCGAACCGGGAGCCCACAGATACGCAGTATTTT. Protein: CASSPNREPTDTQYF.

The chain combines TRBV7-2 with TRBJ2-2; weak D call: TRBD2 (5 bases). Trimming removed 0 bases from V and 7 bases from J, with 9 bases in between. The CDR3 extends over 14 amino acids. Germline CDR1 is SGHTA and CDR2 is FQGNSA. The CDR3 spells CASSLAVGVGELFF. The DNA of the CDR3 is TGTGCCAGCAGCTTAGCGGTGGGAGTCGGGGAGCTGTTTTTT.

J is TRBJ2-5 and V is TRBV6-5; TRBD1 aligns across 10 bases. Germline lookup yields CDR1 MNHEY and CDR2 SVGAGI. The CDR3 extends over 15 amino acids. The ends lost 7 bases at V and 3 bases at J; junction bases unmatched: 8. The CDR3 bases are TGTGCCAGCACCGATTGGACAGGGGGAAAAGAGACCCAGTACTTC. It translates to CASTDWTGGKETQYF.

The chain is built from TRBV10-2 and TRBJ2-3; 7 nucleotides line up with TRBD2. Trimming removed 0 bases from V and 5 bases from J; junction bases left unmatched: 14. The CDR3 is 18 amino acids. Looked up from germline, CDR1 is WSHSY and CDR2 is SAAADI. CDR3 in DNA: TGCGCCAGCAGTGAGTCGCGGGGGTATTTGGGTAGCGGAGATACGCAGTATTTT. It translates to CASSESRGYLGSGDTQYF.

V and J are TRBV15 and TRBJ1-1, with D perhaps TRBD1 (5 bases). CDR1 is LNHNV, CDR2 YYDKDF, per germline (reference sequence). There are 14 residues in the CDR3. The germline V and J ends were trimmed by 0 bases and 11 bases, with 16 bases remaining between them. The CDR3: CATSRDRAGTWAFF. CDR3 sequence (DNA): TGTGCCACCAGCAGAGACCGAGCTGGGACTTGGGCTTTCTTT.

The chain has TRBV24-1 and TRBJ2-2; D is unclear. Germline V lookup: CDR1 KGHDR, CDR2 SFDVKD. This CDR3 has 17 residues. Trimming took off 1 base at V and 0 bases at J, with 11 bases between the two ends. The CDR3 region is CATSDFLDIANTGELFF. The CDR3 DNA is TGTGCCACCAGTGATTTTTTGGATATCGCGAACACCGGGGAGCTGTTTTTT.

The chain has TRBV6-5 and TRBJ1-5, with D possibly TRBD1 on 6 matching bases. From germline, CDR1 is MNHEY and CDR2 SVGAGI. V was shortened by 6 bases and J by 2 bases, with 14 bases between the two germline ends. The CDR3 spans 15 residues. The CDR3 DNA follows: TGTGCCAGCAGCCCCACGGGGGCTGGCAATCAGCCCCAGCATTTT. Translation gives CASSPTGAGNQPQHF.

This clone was found a few times. The chain employs TRBV7-2 and TRBJ2-2; D possibly uses TRBD1 or TRBD2 (6 bases each). The V end was cut by 0 bases, the J end by 2 bases, with 13 bases between. CDR3 length: 17 residues. Germline V CDR1 and CDR2: SGHTA, FQGNSA. The CDR3 nucleotides read TGTGCCAGCAGCTTAGCGAGGGGGGCCACAAACACCGGGGAGCTGTTTTTT. Encoded protein: CASSLARGATNTGELFF.

The chain recombines TRBV5-6 with TRBJ2-7; D is unclear. This CDR3 comprises 14 residues. CDR1 is SGHDT, CDR2 YYEEEE, per germline. V lost 0 bases, J lost 2 bases, and 9 bases lay in between. CDR3 in amino acids: CASSLGIPAYEQYF. In DNA form, the CDR3 reads TGTGCCAGCAGCTTGGGCATACCGGCCTACGAGCAGTACTTC.

The V and J genes are TRBV3-1 (or the pseudogene TRBV3-2) and TRBJ2-1; 7 nucleotides line up with TRBD2. Germline V lookup: CDR1 LGHDT, CDR2 YNNKEL (reference sequence). The CDR3 contains 15 residues. V shed 3 bases, J shed 0 bases, and the junction held 2 bases outside the gene matches. CDR3 nucleotide sequence: TGTGCCAGCAGCCACGGCGGGAGCTCCTACAATGAGCAGTTCTTC. Protein product: CASSHGGSSYNEQFF.

This sequence joins TRBV24-1 and TRBJ2-7, with D perhaps TRBD1 (6 bases). The germline V gene encodes CDR1 KGHDR and CDR2 SFDVKD. With 4 bases removed from V and 2 bases from J, the gap between germline ends came to 11 bases. The CDR3 loop spans 14 amino acids. CDR3: CATSDRTETYEQYF. Here the CDR3 DNA reads TGTGCCACCAGTGACCGGACAGAAACCTACGAGCAGTACTTC.